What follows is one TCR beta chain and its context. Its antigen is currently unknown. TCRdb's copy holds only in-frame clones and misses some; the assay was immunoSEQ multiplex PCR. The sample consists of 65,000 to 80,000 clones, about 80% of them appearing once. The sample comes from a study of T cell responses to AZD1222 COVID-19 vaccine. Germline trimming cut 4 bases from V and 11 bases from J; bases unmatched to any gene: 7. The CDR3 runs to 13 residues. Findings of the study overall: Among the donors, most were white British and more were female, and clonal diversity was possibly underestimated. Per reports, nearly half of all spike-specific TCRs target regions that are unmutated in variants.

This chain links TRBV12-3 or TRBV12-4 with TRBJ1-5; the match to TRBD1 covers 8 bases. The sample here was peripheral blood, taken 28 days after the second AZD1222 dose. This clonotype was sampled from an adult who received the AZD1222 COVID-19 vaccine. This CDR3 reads CASSYGQGKAQHF. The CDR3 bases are TGTGCCAGCAGTTACGGACAGGGAAAGGCCCAGCATTTT.